These 18 T cell receptor beta chains originate from one sample sequenced in a study of cytomegalovirus exposure and HLA in healthy donors. The assay was immunoSEQ multiplex PCR, and TCRdb's table has in-frame clones only and misses some. The sample lists around 240,000 clones; around 89% were seen once. The sample taken for sequencing was PBMCs. The receptors were sampled from a young woman in good health and CMV-seronegative.

The rearrangement uses TRBV15 and TRBJ2-3; possibly TRBD1 for D (6 bases). CDR3 size: 16 residues. The V and J ends lost 8 bases and 2 bases respectively, with 20 bases between them. Germline CDR1 and CDR2: LNHNV and YYDKDF (reference sequence). CDR3 DNA sequence: TGTGCCACCTCCGAGGACGTTACAGGGTTCACAGATACGCAGTATTTT. Translating it yields CATSEDVTGFTDTQYF.

The rearrangement joins TRBV30 to TRBJ1-3; D is perhaps TRBD1 (5 bases). CDR3 length: 16 amino acids. Trimming took 4 bases from V and 1 from J, leaving 17 bases between them. Germline assignment: CDR1 GTSNPN and CDR2 SVGIG (reference sequence). The CDR3 DNA reads TGTGCCTGGATTCTAGGGGACTTACCTTCTGGAAACACCATATATTTT. It encodes CAWILGDLPSGNTIYF.

This chain joins TRBV28 and TRBJ2-6; D gene uncertain. The ends were cut back, 6 bases at V and 1 base at J, with 7 bases in the middle. This CDR3 spans 14 amino acids. Germline CDR1 reads MDHEN; CDR2 reads SYDVKM. CDR3 amino acids: CASRAASGANVLTF. Here the CDR3 DNA reads TGTGCCAGCAGAGCCGCATCTGGGGCCAACGTCCTGACTTTC.

This sequence joins TRBV28 and TRBJ2-1, with TRBD1 identical over 10 bases. The CDR3 totals 15 residues. J lost 5 bases, V lost 7 bases, and 8 bases had no gene match. Germline V gene sequence: CDR1 MDHEN, CDR2 SYDVKM. The DNA for the CDR3 is TGTGCCAGCATCGGCCCCGGGACAGGGGACAATGAGCAGTTCTTC. This gives the protein CASIGPGTGDNEQFF.

The rearrangement uses TRBV6-5 and TRBJ2-7; D gene uncertain. Trimming shortened V by 5 bases and J by 7 bases, and 15 bases separated the two germline ends. Germline lookup yields CDR1 MNHEY and CDR2 SVGAGI. The CDR3 is 13 amino acids. The CDR3 is CASSPRYMREQYF. CDR3 in DNA: TGTGCCAGCAGTCCGCGATATATGCGGGAGCAGTACTTC.

This chain joins TRBV19 and TRBJ1-1, with 7 bases matching TRBD1. This CDR3 region has 16 residues. The V and J ends lost 9 bases and 7 bases, in that order; junction bases with no gene match: 20. Germline loops: CDR1 LNHDA, CDR2 SQIVND (reference sequence). The DNA of the CDR3 is TGTGCCAGCAACCCTTATCTGGGACAGCCCGACGATGAAGCTTTCTTT. Translation: CASNPYLGQPDDEAFF.

V is TRBV12-5 and J is TRBJ2-7; no definite D call. V was clipped by 2 bases and J by 2 bases, with 4 bases between them. Germline loops: CDR1 LGHNT, CDR2 FRNRAP. This CDR3 spans 12 amino acids. The CDR3 loop reads CASGLTPYEQYF. CDR3 nucleotides: TGTGCTAGTGGTTTGACACCCTACGAGCAGTACTTC.

A note on this clone: Within the sample, other DNA sequences also encode this same CDR3. V gene TRBV28 combines with J gene TRBJ2-7, with D uncertain. Germline loops: CDR1 MDHEN, CDR2 SYDVKM. The CDR3 consists of 14 residues. Trimming shortened V by 7 bases and J by 1 base, and 14 bases separated the two germline ends. The CDR3 sequence: CASTSGTASYEQYV. The CDR3 DNA follows: TGTGCCAGCACCTCCGGTACAGCATCCTACGAGCAGTACGTC.

DNA of the CDR3: TGTGCCAGCAGCTTAGGACAGGGAGACGAGCAGTACTTC. Its protein product is CASSLGQGDEQYF. V usage is TRBV5-5 and J usage is TRBJ2-7; 8 positions agree with TRBD1. V was pared by 2 bases and J by 5 bases, with 3 bases of the junction left unmatched. Germline lookup yields CDR1 SGHKS and CDR2 YYEKEE (reference sequence). The CDR3 is 13 residues long.

This chain joins TRBV5-1 and TRBJ2-1, with 10 positions matching TRBD2. The V and J ends lost 0 bases and 6 bases, in that order; junction bases with no gene match: 6. This CDR3 has 16 amino acids. The germline V gene encodes CDR1 SGHRS and CDR2 YFSETQ. CDR3 loop: CASSLVKRGGLNEQFF. The CDR3, as DNA: TGCGCCAGCAGCTTGGTTAAGCGGGGGGGCCTCAATGAGCAGTTCTTC.

V is TRBV2 and J is TRBJ1-2; no definite D call. Trimming removed 6 bases at V and 6 bases at J, with 11 bases between. This CDR3 has 12 amino acids. Germline V gene sequence: CDR1 SNHLY, CDR2 FYNNEI. DNA for the CDR3: TGTGCCAGCAGCAGGTTACTCGATGGCTACACCTTC. Protein product: CASSRLLDGYTF.

The J gene is TRBJ1-2, the V gene TRBV5-1, with 7 bases that match TRBD1. Germline V gene lookup returns CDR1 SGHRS and CDR2 YFSETQ. V was pared by 0 bases and J by 1 base, with 3 bases of the junction left unmatched. The CDR3 is made up of 15 amino acids. CDR3 sequence reads: CASSLETGYNYGYTF. In nucleotides, the CDR3 is TGCGCCAGCAGCTTGGAGACAGGGTATAACTATGGCTACACCTTC. The full variable domain, with the rest looked up from reference TRBV5-1 and TRBJ1-2, is KAGVTQTPRYLIKTRGQQVTLSCSPISGHRSVSWYQQTPGQGLQFLFEYFSETQRNKGNFPGRFSGRQFSNSRSEMNVSTLELGDSALYLCASSLETGYNYGYTFGSGTRLTVV.

The rearrangement joins TRBV6-6 to TRBJ1-2; 10 positions agree with TRBD1. V was clipped by 7 bases and J by 8 bases; unmatched bases: 10. CDR3 length: 14 residues. The germline CDR1 and CDR2 sequences are MNHNY and SVGAGI (reference sequence). The CDR3 loop is CASIQNRDRGGYTF. DNA of the CDR3: TGTGCCAGCATCCAAAACCGGGACAGGGGCGGCTACACCTTC.

The chain uses TRBV7-6 and TRBJ1-6; 8 positions agree with TRBD1. Germline CDR1 reads SGHVS; CDR2 reads FNYEAQ. This CDR3 has 16 amino acids. Losses at the gene ends were 0 bases for V and 9 bases for J; bases not matched to a gene: 7. CDR3 in amino acids: CASSLAPGQALSPLHF. The DNA for the CDR3 is TGTGCCAGCAGCTTAGCCCCGGGACAGGCCCTTTCACCCCTCCACTTT. The whole variable domain, remainder taken from reference TRBV7-6 and TRBJ1-6, is GAGVSQSPRYKVTKRGQDVALRCDPISGHVSLYWYRQALGQGPEFLTYFNYEAQQDKSGLPNDRFSAERPEGSISTLTIQRTEQRDSAMYRCASSLAPGQALSPLHFGNGTRLTVT.

The chain combines TRBV27 with TRBJ2-7; TRBD2 aligns across 9 bases. Germline V gene data show CDR1 as MNHEY and CDR2 as SMNVEV (reference sequence). The CDR3 is 15 amino acids. The trim removed 7 bases at V and 2 bases at J, leaving 9 bases unmatched. CDR3 amino acids: CASKLLAGPAYEQYV. DNA of the CDR3: TGTGCCAGCAAGCTACTAGCGGGCCCGGCCTACGAGCAGTACGTC.

This chain joins TRBV6-5 and TRBJ1-5; 7 bases are a match to TRBD1. CDR1 and CDR2 (germline): MNHEY, SVGAGI. The junction had 9 bases not matched to a gene; V was cut back by 5 bases and J by 5 bases. The CDR3 totals 15 residues. This CDR3 reads CASSARTGDYQPQHF. In DNA, the CDR3 is TGTGCCAGCAGTGCTCGGACAGGAGATTATCAGCCCCAGCATTTT.

This sequence joins TRBV4-3 and TRBJ2-1; no reliable D call. Trimming left V 0 bases short and J 9 bases short, with 9 bases between. The CDR3 loop spans 13 amino acids. The germline V gene encodes CDR1 LGHNA and CDR2 YSLEER. The CDR3 nucleotides read TGCGCCAGCAGCCAAGAAGACTTGGGTGAGCAGTTCTTC. The encoded protein is CASSQEDLGEQFF.

This rearrangement joins TRBV29-1 to TRBJ1-2; 9 positions match TRBD1. Unmatched junction bases numbered 13, after V lost 6 bases and J lost 8 bases. The CDR3 loop spans 14 amino acids. Germline CDR1 and CDR2: SQVTM and ANQGSEA. The chain's CDR3 is CSVTKTGGSLGYTF. CDR3 bases: TGCAGCGTGACAAAGACAGGGGGGTCCTTGGGCTACACCTTC.